This T cell receptor (beta chain) stems from a study of cytomegalovirus exposure and HLA in healthy donors. Study-wide results and caveats: Sequencing artifact likely explains a cluster of highly shared sequence variants.

As concerns this clone: Its antigen remains unidentified.

The PCR had 60 Vbeta and 13 Jbeta primers. Method: immunoSEQ multiplex PCR; TCRdb's copy keeps in-frame clones and lacks some. The sample lists some 140,000 clones, about 80% occurring once. What was sequenced was PBMCs. This TCR was sampled from a man aged 30-40 years in good health and CMV-seronegative.

Written as DNA, the CDR3 is TGCGCCAGCAGCTTCATGGGAGGGAACACTGAAGCTTTCTTT. It is translated as CASSFMGGNTEAFF. This rearrangement joins TRBV5-1 to TRBJ1-1; D gene unclear. With 2 bases removed from V and 1 base from J, the gap between germline ends came to 9 bases. The CDR3 has 14 residues. CDR1 and CDR2 from the germline V gene are SGHRS and YFSETQ.